One and the same sample provided the 14 T cell receptor beta chains below, sequenced in a study of blood T cells in healthy people across ages. PCR was performed a second time for roughly 7 to 11 cycles using a sample-barcoded 5' primer and a J-beta primer mix. In TCRdb, the 5' RACE reads were re-called with MiXCR into one record per CDR3 protein. The data contain 1.5 million to 2 million distinct CDR3 sequences, 28% of them seen just once; the ten biggest clones take up around 7.7%. The sequencing sample was made of blood. The source is a woman in her twenties or thirties in good health.

This chain links TRBV4-1 with TRBJ1-5; D is undetermined. Trimming left V 0 bases short and J 3 bases short, with 9 bases between. CDR1 is MGHRA and CDR2 is YSYEKL in the germline V gene. This CDR3 is built from 15 residues. CDR3 coding DNA: TGCGCCAGCAGCCAAGATGGTCGGGTCAATCAGCCCCAGCATTTT. Its translation: CASSQDGRVNQPQHF.

This chain joins TRBV20-1 and TRBJ1-2, with D unclear. V was cut by 2 bases and J by 5 bases, with 6 bases left in between. CDR1 is DFQATT and CDR2 is SNEGSKA in the germline V gene (reference sequence). The CDR3 has 11 residues. CDR3 sequence reads: CSARSSYGYTF. In nucleotides, the CDR3 is TGCAGTGCTAGATCAAGTTATGGCTACACCTTC.

The V call is TRBV7-2, the J call TRBJ2-3; the D is unclear. The germline CDR1 and CDR2 sequences are SGHTA and FQGNSA. CDR3 length equals 15 residues. The ends were cut back, 3 bases at V and 6 bases at J, with 16 bases in the middle. Here the CDR3 reads CASSLTGTMRDTQYF. CDR3 nucleotides: TGTGCCAGCAGCTTGACCGGTACCATGAGGGATACGCAGTATTTT.

This clonotype was seen only a few times. The chain links TRBV5-1 to TRBJ2-7, with 8 bases aligning to TRBD1. J was trimmed by 0 bases and V by 4 bases; bases with no gene match: 6. Germline CDR1 and CDR2: SGHRS and YFSETQ. CDR3 length: 15 amino acids. The CDR3 DNA reads TGCGCCAGCAGCATGACAGGGGCCGGCTCCTACGAGCAGTACTTC. Translating it yields CASSMTGAGSYEQYF.

The chain is built from TRBV5-1 and TRBJ1-1; D unresolved. V shed 0 bases and J shed 5 bases, with 11 bases lying between them. Germline V CDR1 and CDR2: SGHRS, YFSETQ. The CDR3 sequence is 14 residues long. Here the CDR3 reads CASSLVSRPTEAFF. CDR3 sequence (DNA): TGCGCCAGCAGCTTGGTGAGTAGGCCGACTGAAGCTTTCTTT.

As regards this clonotype: This may arise from a read error, as a much more abundant clone is one base away. The genes are TRBV20-1 and TRBJ2-7, with 15 bases fitting TRBD2. Germline V gives CDR1 DFQATT, CDR2 SNEGSKA (reference sequence). This CDR3 has 17 amino acids. CDR3 sequence: CSAGDSGQGLAGGEQYF. The CDR3 DNA reads TGCAGTGCTGGAGATTCGGGGCAGGGACTAGCGGGAGGCGAGCAGTACTTC.

A word on this clonotype: At one end, the junction sequence differs from germline, possibly due to a read error. For the CDR3, the DNA is TGCGCCAGCAGCCAAGCTTTCCGGGGACAGACAATCTTC. It yields the protein CASSQAFRGQTIF. This chain links TRBV4-3 with TRBJ2-1, with 7 bases fitting TRBD1. CDR3 length: 13 residues. Per the germline V gene, CDR1 is LGHNA and CDR2 is YSLEER.

The V and J genes are TRBV7-9 and TRBJ2-3; D ambiguous. Germline V gives CDR1 SEHNR, CDR2 FQNEAQ (reference sequence). CDR3 length equals 13 residues. V dropped 8 bases and J dropped 4 bases, with 13 bases sitting between them. The CDR3 spells CASAPTGSDTQYF. CDR3 DNA: TGTGCCAGCGCCCCAACCGGGTCAGATACGCAGTATTTT.

This clonotype was detected a few times. The genes are TRBV6-5 and TRBJ2-3; D call uncertain. CDR3 length equals 12 residues. Deletions cut 7 bases from V and 6 bases from J, with 11 bases between. Germline values: CDR1 MNHEY, CDR2 SVGAGI. CDR3 loop: CASNGWDDTQYF. The CDR3 region has the DNA TGTGCCAGCAATGGATGGGATGATACGCAGTATTTT.

V is TRBV7-9 and J is TRBJ1-4; perhaps TRBD1 as D (6 bases). V shed 2 bases and J shed 8 bases, with 18 bases lying between them. This CDR3 comprises 16 residues. CDR1 and CDR2 from the germline V gene are SEHNR and FQNEAQ (reference sequence). DNA for the CDR3: TGTGCCAGCAGCTTAATTGGTCAGGTACAGGGCGAAAAACTGTTTTTT. Translating it yields CASSLIGQVQGEKLFF. The full variable domain, its missing parts supplied by reference TRBV7-9 and TRBJ1-4, is DTGVSQNPRHKITKRGQNVTFRCDPISEHNRLYWYRQTLGQGPEFLTYFQNEAQLEKSRLLSDRFSAERPKGSFSTLEIQRTEQGDSAMYLCASSLIGQVQGEKLFFGSGTQLSVL.

The sample holds a few counts of this clonotype. The V gene is TRBV7-9, the J gene TRBJ2-3; D perhaps matches TRBD1 (5 bases). From germline, CDR1 is SEHNR and CDR2 FQNEAQ (reference sequence). Trimming removed 3 bases at V and 4 bases at J, with 20 bases between. The length of the CDR3 is 17 residues. This chain's CDR3 is CASSLTSGLLSADTQYF. The CDR3 bases are TGTGCCAGCAGCTTGACCTCAGGGTTGCTATCGGCAGATACGCAGTATTTT.

This clonotype was detected a few times. The V gene is TRBV7-2, the J gene TRBJ1-2; 8 bases map to TRBD1. The V and J ends lost 6 bases and 6 bases, in that order; junction bases with no gene match: 9. Germline CDR1 is SGHTA and CDR2 is FQGNSA. The CDR3 loop spans 14 amino acids. CDR3 nucleotide sequence: TGTGCCAGCAGGAAGACAGGGGTGGAAGATGGCTACACCTTC. Its protein product is CASRKTGVEDGYTF.

This clonotype was found many times. The chain employs TRBV6-4 and TRBJ2-7; TRBD1 matches 9 bases. This CDR3 contains 14 residues. J gave up 2 bases and V 6 bases, and 5 bases lay outside the gene matches. Germline V gene sequence: CDR1 MRHNA, CDR2 SNTAGT. CDR3 in amino acids: CASSRTGATYEQYF. The CDR3 DNA is TGTGCCAGCAGCAGGACAGGGGCAACCTACGAGCAGTACTTC.

The V and J genes are TRBV6-5 and TRBJ1-6, with 8 bases lining up with TRBD1. The germline V gene encodes CDR1 MNHEY and CDR2 SVGAGI. The CDR3 runs to 14 residues. The trim removed 4 bases at V and 5 bases at J, leaving 1 base unmatched. CDR3 residues: CASSWGQDNSPLHF. The CDR3 DNA follows: TGTGCCAGCAGTTGGGGACAGGATAATTCACCCCTCCACTTT.